A single sample is the source of the 9 T cell receptor beta chains below, sequenced in a study of Ad26.COV2.S vaccination and SARS-CoV-2 variants (dated by TCRdb to 2020 to 2023). Per the publication, the treatment or condition label means: around 19 received Ad26.COV2.S at low or high dose, single or two shots; 5 received placebo; per-sample allocation not given. For vaccine and placebo recipients, repertoires were sequenced using samples collected on day 63 after the first injection. The protocol used for the library was the immunoSEQ multiplex PCR assay. TCRdb mirrors the immuneACCESS table, restricted to in-frame sequences. Some clones are absent from its copies; in checked studies, under half trace to an unresolved V gene, and the reason for the others is unknown. The sample records 500,000 or so clones, approximately 90% of which are singletons. About 13% of the sample goes to the ten largest clones.

The sequencing here drew on peripheral blood, taken in a trial of Ad26.COV2.S vaccine versus placebo. The receptors derive from a person between 18 and 60 years old who received the Ad26.COV2.S COVID-19 vaccine or a placebo.

The V call is TRBV5-1, the J call TRBJ2-3; TRBD1 agrees at 8 bases. V lost 7 bases to trimming and J lost 4 bases; unmatched junction nucleotides: 8. The CDR3 runs 14 residues. Germline V gives CDR1 SGHRS, CDR2 YFSETQ. The CDR3 is CASQYAGGSDTQYF. CDR3 nucleotide sequence: TGCGCCAGCCAGTACGCAGGGGGCTCAGATACGCAGTATTTT.

This chain uses TRBV6-5 with TRBJ2-3; TRBD2 might be the D (6 bases). Germline V gives CDR1 MNHEY, CDR2 SVGAGI. The CDR3 contains 12 residues. Trimming removed 10 bases at V and 4 bases at J, with 12 bases between. This chain's CDR3 is CATGDRPDTQYF. The CDR3 DNA is TGTGCCACGGGGGATAGACCAGATACGCAGTATTTT.

The V and J genes are TRBV7-9 and TRBJ2-7; 13 bases map to TRBD2. The CDR3 loop spans 15 amino acids. Unmatched junction bases numbered 3, after V lost 4 bases and J lost 3 bases. From germline, CDR1 is SEHNR and CDR2 FQNEAQ (reference sequence). CDR3 residues: CASSYGLAGVYEQYF. DNA for the CDR3: TGTGCCAGCAGCTACGGACTAGCGGGAGTCTACGAGCAGTACTTC.

CDR3 nucleotides: TGTGCCAGTAGTGTGGCAGCCTCTGGGGCCAACGTCCTGACTTTC. Protein sequence: CASSVAASGANVLTF. The chain recombines TRBV19 with TRBJ2-6, with D unresolved. Per the germline V gene, CDR1 is LNHDA and CDR2 is SQIVND (reference sequence). This CDR3 region has 15 residues. With 5 bases removed from V and 0 bases from J, the gap between germline ends came to 8 bases.

The rearrangement joins TRBV7-3 to TRBJ2-2, with TRBD1 as a possible D gene (6 bases). Trimming shortened V by 5 bases and J by 5 bases, and 21 bases separated the two germline ends. The CDR3 runs to 17 residues. Germline V lookup: CDR1 SGHTA, CDR2 FQGTGA. CDR3 DNA: TGTGCCAGCAGCCCGACAGGCAGCAGCGCAGTAACCGGGGAGCTGTTTTTT. Encoded protein: CASSPTGSSAVTGELFF.

The chain couples TRBV2 to TRBJ1-1, with 7 nucleotides matching TRBD1. Per the germline V gene, CDR1 is SNHLY and CDR2 is FYNNEI. The V and J ends lost 7 bases and 0 bases, in that order; junction bases with no gene match: 8. The CDR3 is made up of 15 amino acids. In DNA form, the CDR3 reads TGTGCCAGCAACCCACCGACAGGGATGAACACTGAAGCTTTCTTT. Translated: CASNPPTGMNTEAFF.

The rearrangement uses TRBV6-4 and TRBJ1-2, with TRBD1 matching over 9 bases. V was pared by 3 bases and J by 7 bases, with 3 bases of the junction left unmatched. The CDR3 consists of 13 residues. The germline gives CDR1 MRHNA, CDR2 SNTAGT. The CDR3 bases are TGTGCCAGCAGTGAGAACAGGGGGCTTGGCTACACCTTC. Translating it yields CASSENRGLGYTF.

A few counts support this clone. In nucleotides, the CDR3 is TGTGCCAGCAGCTTGGCCTCAGGCGGCGGGGCTCTGAACACTGAAGCTTTCTTT. Translation: CASSLASGGGALNTEAFF. This sequence joins TRBV5-4 and TRBJ1-1, with D possibly being TRBD1 (5 bases). This CDR3 has 18 residues. The V gene's germline CDR1 is SGHNT and CDR2 YYREEE (reference sequence). With 0 bases removed from V and 0 bases from J, the gap between germline ends came to 18 bases. The full variable domain, rest sourced from reference TRBV5-4 and TRBJ1-1, is ETGVTQSPTHLIKTRGQQVTLRCSSQSGHNTVSWYQQALGQGPQFIFQYYREEENGRGNFPPRFSGLQFPNYSSELNVNALELDDSALYLCASSLASGGGALNTEAFFGQGTRLTVV.

The V call is TRBV4-3, the J call TRBJ1-5, with a tentative D call TRBD1 (5 bases). CDR1 LGHNA and CDR2 YSLEER come from the germline V gene. Trimming left V 5 bases short and J 7 bases short, with 15 bases between. There are 14 residues in the CDR3. As DNA, the CDR3 is TGCGCCAGCAGCTCGGAGAGGGGTGACCAGCCCCAGCATTTT. Its translation is CASSSERGDQPQHF.